This TCR beta chain was found in a study of OX40 agonist ivuxolimab in advanced cancers. Germline V gives CDR1 MDHEN, CDR2 SYDVKM. The CDR3 has 13 amino acids. Trimming took 3 bases from V and 9 from J, leaving 12 bases between them. Using immunoSEQ multiplex PCR, the repertoire was profiled, and TCRdb retains in-frame clones only, with some absent. The table has 20,000 or so clones, roughly four fifths seen once; the top ten hold roughly 44%. This chain uses TRBV28 with TRBJ1-5; a possible D gene is TRBD1 (5 bases). Sequenced material: CD4+ or CD8+ T cells sorted from blood, taken in a trial of the OX40 agonist ivuxolimab. The source is an adult with an advanced solid tumor such as melanoma, head and neck, liver or kidney cancer. CDR3 sequence: CASSFSAGRPQHF. CDR3 DNA: TGTGCCAGCAGTTTTTCAGCGGGGCGGCCCCAGCATTTT.